A single sample gave rise to the 22 T cell receptor beta chains below, sequenced in a study of blood T cell repertoires in COVID-19 (dated by TCRdb to the early 2020s). Libraries were prepared through the immunoSEQ multiplex PCR assay. TCRdb provides this immuneACCESS table in a form limited to in-frame rearrangements. Some clones are lacking; in checked studies, under half of them reflect an unresolved V gene, and why the rest are absent is not known. Counted in this sample were more than 85,000 clones; roughly 80% of them appeared once. The ten most abundant clones make up around a sixth of the sample. The sequencing sample was made of peripheral blood. The receptors were sampled from a woman aged 55-70 years with acute or convalescent COVID-19.

CDR3 nucleotide sequence: TGCGCCAGCAGGAAGACAGGGTCCGCAAACACCATATATTTT. Translating gives CASRKTGSANTIYF. This chain joins TRBV5-1 and TRBJ1-3; 7 bases align to TRBD1. The CDR3 runs to 14 residues. After removal of 5 bases from V and 6 bases from J, the junction contained 8 bases not matched to a gene. The germline V gene encodes CDR1 SGHRS and CDR2 YFSETQ.

V is TRBV14 and J is TRBJ1-6; D perhaps matches TRBD1 (6 bases). The CDR3 runs to 16 residues. With 0 bases removed from V and 6 bases from J, the gap between germline ends came to 12 bases. CDR1 and CDR2 from the germline V gene are SGHDN and FVKESK. CDR3 nucleotide sequence: TGTGCCAGCAGCCAAGATCTGGCGGGGGCTAATTCACCCCTCCACTTT. Translation gives CASSQDLAGANSPLHF.

This clone has only one observation. A junction end diverges from the germline sequence, so it may reflect a read error. The sample carries other DNA sequences with the same CDR3. The V gene is TRBV3-1 (or the pseudogene TRBV3-2), the J gene TRBJ1-2, with D unclear. This CDR3 contains 15 residues. Germline values: CDR1 LGHDT, CDR2 YNNKEL (reference sequence). The CDR3 reads CASSQRGDGMYGYTF. CDR3 in DNA: TGTGCTAGCAGCCAAAGAGGAGACGGGATGTATGGCTACACCTTC.

CDR3 loop: CASSRGQGITSNTEAFF. The CDR3 region has the DNA TGTGCCAGCAGCCGAGGACAGGGAATTACTTCGAACACTGAAGCTTTCTTT. The rearrangement uses TRBV14 and TRBJ1-1; TRBD1 matches 8 bases. Germline V gives CDR1 SGHDN, CDR2 FVKESK. This CDR3 has 17 residues. J gave up 1 base and V 4 bases, and 11 bases lay outside the gene matches.

This clone came up a few times. The chain is built from TRBV6-5 and TRBJ2-1; D may be TRBD1 (5 bases). This CDR3 has 15 residues. Per the germline V gene, CDR1 is MNHEY and CDR2 is SVGAGI. V lost 7 bases and J lost 6, with 19 bases in between. CDR3 coding DNA: TGTGCCAGCATCCTCCATGGGGCAGGACCCAATGAGCAGTTCTTC. Encoded protein: CASILHGAGPNEQFF.

V is TRBV18 and J is TRBJ1-5, with TRBD1 identical over 10 bases. The CDR3 has 14 residues. Germline V gene sequence: CDR1 KGHSH, CDR2 LQKENI. V shed 3 bases and J 7 bases; nucleotides not matched to a gene: 3. DNA of the CDR3: TGTGCCAGCTCACCGACAGGGGGCCGGCAGCCCCAGCATTTT. Its translation is CASSPTGGRQPQHF.

V is TRBV28 and J is TRBJ2-7; TRBD2 is a possible D gene (5 bases). Trimming stripped 8 bases from V and 1 base from J, with 9 bases between. Germline CDR1 and CDR2: MDHEN and SYDVKM. This CDR3 has 12 amino acids. For the CDR3, the DNA is TGTGCCAGCCTAGGAGGTTCCTACGAGCAGTACTTC. Translating gives CASLGGSYEQYF.

This sequence joins TRBV10-3 and TRBJ2-1; 8 nucleotides match TRBD2. This CDR3 spans 13 amino acids. Germline V lookup: CDR1 ENHRY, CDR2 SYGVKD. V trimming: 10 bases; J trimming: 5 bases; junction bases outside the gene matches: 7. For the CDR3, the DNA is TGTGCCACCGATGTAGCGGGAAACAATGAGCAGTTCTTC. Protein sequence: CATDVAGNNEQFF.

The chain employs TRBV18 and TRBJ1-4, with TRBD1 identical over 7 bases. Germline CDR1 KGHSH, CDR2 LQKENI. This CDR3 contains 17 residues. With 4 bases clipped from V and 0 bases from J, the junction kept 8 bases outside the gene matches. CDR3 nucleotides: TGTGCCAGCTCACGTAACCGGGACAGTTCAACTAATGAAAAACTGTTTTTT. Translation gives CASSRNRDSSTNEKLFF. The entire variable domain, with the rest obtained from reference TRBV18 and TRBJ1-4, is as follows: NAGVMQNPRHLVRRRGQEARLRCSPMKGHSHVYWYRQLPEEGLKFMVYLQKENIIDESGMPKERFSAEFPKEGPSILRIQQVVRGDSAAYFCASSRNRDSSTNEKLFFGSGTQLSVL.

For the CDR3, the DNA is TGTGCCAGCAGGACAGACAGGGGGCACACTGAAGCTTTCTTT. Translated: CASRTDRGHTEAFF. The chain links TRBV2 to TRBJ1-1; the match to TRBD1 covers 10 bases. This CDR3 region has 14 residues. After removal of 6 bases from V and 3 bases from J, the junction contained 4 bases not matched to a gene. The germline CDR1 and CDR2 sequences are SNHLY and FYNNEI.

The chain combines TRBV5-1 with TRBJ1-1; D is undetermined. The CDR3 contains 13 residues. The germline V gene has CDR1 SGHRS and CDR2 YFSETQ. Trimming cost V 3 bases and J 5 bases, with 11 bases left between them. The CDR3 loop is CASSSQTGTEAFF. Written as DNA, the CDR3 is TGCGCCAGCAGCTCCCAGACGGGGACTGAAGCTTTCTTT.

The chain has TRBV5-4 and TRBJ2-3; tentatively, D is TRBD2 (5 bases). This CDR3 comprises 13 residues. Germline V CDR1 and CDR2: SGHNT, YYREEE (reference sequence). The ends were cut back, 3 bases at V and 2 bases at J, with 7 bases in the middle. The CDR3 region is CASSSAATDTQYF. The CDR3 DNA is TGTGCCAGCAGCTCAGCGGCCACAGATACGCAGTATTTT.

The chain uses TRBV12-3 or TRBV12-4 and TRBJ2-7; 7 nucleotides agree with TRBD1. The CDR3 has 12 amino acids. The ends lost 6 bases at V and 6 bases at J; junction bases unmatched: 5. CDR3 coding DNA: TGTGCCAGCAGCTCCAGGGGGTCCGAGCAGTACTTC. It is translated as CASSSRGSEQYF.

V gene TRBV10-1 combines with J gene TRBJ1-4; 9 nucleotides match TRBD1. This CDR3 spans 17 amino acids. CDR1 is WNHNN, CDR2 SYGVQD, per germline (reference sequence). V dropped 2 bases and J dropped 8; count of bases not matched to a gene: 12. CDR3 bases: TGCGCCAGCAGTGAGCCAGGGGGACAGGGCAGAAAAGAAAAACTGTTTTTT. Translated, it gives CASSEPGGQGRKEKLFF.

J is TRBJ1-1 and V is TRBV7-6; 8 bases are shared with TRBD1. CDR1 is SGHVS, CDR2 FNYEAQ, per germline. After removal of 5 bases from V and 1 base from J, the junction contained 9 bases not matched to a gene. This CDR3 contains 16 residues. The CDR3 nucleotides are TGTGCCAGCAGCAGACGCAGGGGGCGCGGGAACACTGAAGCTTTCTTT. Translating gives CASSRRRGRGNTEAFF. Full variable domain (remainder filled in from reference TRBV7-6 and TRBJ1-1): GAGVSQSPRYKVTKRGQDVALRCDPISGHVSLYWYRQALGQGPEFLTYFNYEAQQDKSGLPNDRFSAERPEGSISTLTIQRTEQRDSAMYRCASSRRRGRGNTEAFFGQGTRLTVV.

The rearrangement links TRBV2 to TRBJ1-5; no reliable D call. The CDR3 runs 11 residues. CDR1 SNHLY and CDR2 FYNNEI come from the germline V gene. V shed 6 bases and J shed 4 bases, with 4 bases lying between them. In DNA form, the CDR3 reads TGTGCCAGCAGCTTTAATCAGCCCCAGCATTTT. Amino acid sequence: CASSFNQPQHF.

The chain uses TRBV7-8 and TRBJ2-3; D remains unclear. V was shortened by 0 bases and J by 9 bases, with 13 bases between the two germline ends. The CDR3 loop spans 14 amino acids. Germline assignment: CDR1 SGHVS and CDR2 FQNEAQ. CDR3 sequence: CASSLATAAETQYF. In nucleotides, the CDR3 is TGTGCCAGCAGCTTAGCTACTGCTGCGGAAACGCAGTATTTT.

The V gene is TRBV19, the J gene TRBJ1-2; D not resolved. Trimming removed 6 bases at V and 8 bases at J, with 13 bases between. The germline V gene encodes CDR1 LNHDA and CDR2 SQIVND (reference sequence). This CDR3 has 12 residues. CDR3 DNA sequence: TGTGCCAGTAGCCTCTACCGAGGAGGCTACACCTTC. This encodes CASSLYRGGYTF.

The chain employs TRBV1 and TRBJ2-3; the table's D call TRBD2 went unverified against the DNA. TRBV1 is assigned pseudogene status. The CDR3 is 18 residues long. The CDR3 loop reads CTSSPGLAGGPCTDTQYF. CDR3 bases: TGCACCAGCAGCCCTGGACTAGCGGGAGGGCCATGCACAGATACGCAGTATTTT.

The V and J genes are TRBV10-3 and TRBJ2-7; maybe TRBD2 (6 bases). Germline V gene sequence: CDR1 ENHRY, CDR2 SYGVKD. The CDR3 loop spans 14 amino acids. The V and J ends lost 6 bases and 5 bases respectively, with 17 bases between them. The CDR3 coding sequence is TGTGCCATCAGAGCCGGCGGGACCCGCCACGAGCAGTACTTC. Protein sequence: CAIRAGGTRHEQYF.

CDR3 sequence: CASSLSAGDTQYF. The CDR3 nucleotides read TGTGCCAGCAGTTTATCGGCGGGGGATACGCAGTATTTT. The chain carries TRBV27 and TRBJ2-3; perhaps TRBD2 as D (6 bases). The CDR3 has 13 amino acids. The germline V and J ends were trimmed by 0 bases and 6 bases, with 7 bases remaining between them. Germline CDR1 reads MNHEY; CDR2 reads SMNVEV (reference sequence).

The chain links TRBV19 to TRBJ1-1; tentatively, D is TRBD1 (5 bases). The germline V gene encodes CDR1 LNHDA and CDR2 SQIVND (reference sequence). This CDR3 comprises 14 residues. The germline V and J ends were trimmed by 3 bases and 4 bases, with 12 bases remaining between them. The CDR3 sequence is CASSMGGGRTEAFF. For the CDR3, the DNA is TGTGCCAGTAGTATGGGGGGGGGTCGCACTGAAGCTTTCTTT.